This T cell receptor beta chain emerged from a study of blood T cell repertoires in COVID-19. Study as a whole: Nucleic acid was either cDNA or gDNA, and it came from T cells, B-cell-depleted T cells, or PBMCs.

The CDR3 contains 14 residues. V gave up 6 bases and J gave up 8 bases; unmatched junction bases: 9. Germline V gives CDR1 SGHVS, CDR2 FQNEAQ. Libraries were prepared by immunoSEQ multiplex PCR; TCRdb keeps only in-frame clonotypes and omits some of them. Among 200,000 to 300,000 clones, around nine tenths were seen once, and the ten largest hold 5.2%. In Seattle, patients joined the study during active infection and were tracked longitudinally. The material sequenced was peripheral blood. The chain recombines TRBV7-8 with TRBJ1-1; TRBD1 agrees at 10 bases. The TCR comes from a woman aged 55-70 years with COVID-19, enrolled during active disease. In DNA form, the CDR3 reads TGTGCCAGCAGTGGACAGGGGGATCGTGAGGAAGCTTTCTTT. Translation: CASSGQGDREEAFF.